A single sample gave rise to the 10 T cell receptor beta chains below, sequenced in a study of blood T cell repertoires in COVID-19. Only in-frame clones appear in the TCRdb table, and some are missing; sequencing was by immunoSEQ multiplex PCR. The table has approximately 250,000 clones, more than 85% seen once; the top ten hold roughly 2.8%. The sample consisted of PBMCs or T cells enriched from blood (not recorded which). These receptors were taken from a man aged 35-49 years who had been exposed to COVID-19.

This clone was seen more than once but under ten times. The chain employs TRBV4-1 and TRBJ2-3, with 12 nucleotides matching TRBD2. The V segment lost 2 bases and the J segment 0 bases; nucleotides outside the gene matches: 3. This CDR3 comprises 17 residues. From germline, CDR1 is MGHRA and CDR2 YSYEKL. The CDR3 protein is CASSQWTSGASTDTQYF. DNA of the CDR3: TGCGCCAGCAGCCAATGGACTAGCGGGGCCAGCACAGATACGCAGTATTTT.

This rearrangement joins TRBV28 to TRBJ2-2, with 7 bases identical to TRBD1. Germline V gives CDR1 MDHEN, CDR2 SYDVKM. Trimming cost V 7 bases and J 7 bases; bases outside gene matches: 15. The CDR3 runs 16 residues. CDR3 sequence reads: CASTLGGAGRNGELFF. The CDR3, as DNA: TGTGCCAGCACCCTAGGGGGCGCCGGTAGAAACGGGGAGCTGTTTTTT.

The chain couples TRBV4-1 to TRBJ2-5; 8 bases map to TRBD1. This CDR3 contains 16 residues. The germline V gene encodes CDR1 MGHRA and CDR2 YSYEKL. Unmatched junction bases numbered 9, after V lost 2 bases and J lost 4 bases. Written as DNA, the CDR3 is TGCGCCAGCAGCCAACAGGCTCAGGGGGCGAGAGAGACCCAGTACTTC. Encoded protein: CASSQQAQGARETQYF.

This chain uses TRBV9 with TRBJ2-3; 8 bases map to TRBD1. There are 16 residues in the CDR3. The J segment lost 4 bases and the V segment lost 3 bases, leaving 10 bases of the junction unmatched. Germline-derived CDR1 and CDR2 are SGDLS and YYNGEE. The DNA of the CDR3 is TGTGCCAGCAGCGCGGGGGACAGGCCAGCACCAGATACGCAGTATTTT. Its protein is CASSAGDRPAPDTQYF.

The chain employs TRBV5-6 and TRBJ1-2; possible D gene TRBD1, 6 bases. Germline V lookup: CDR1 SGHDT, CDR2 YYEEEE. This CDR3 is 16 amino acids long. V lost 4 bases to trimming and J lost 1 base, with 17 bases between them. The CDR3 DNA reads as TGTGCCAGCAGCACCTGGACAGTTAACTTTAACTATGGCTACACCTTC. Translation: CASSTWTVNFNYGYTF.

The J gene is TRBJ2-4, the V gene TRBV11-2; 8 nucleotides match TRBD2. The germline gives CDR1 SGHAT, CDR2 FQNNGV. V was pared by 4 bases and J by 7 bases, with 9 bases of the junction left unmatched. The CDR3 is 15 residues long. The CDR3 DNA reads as TGTGCCAGCAGCTACGGGGGGGGGACCCGGAACATTCAGTACTTC. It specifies CASSYGGGTRNIQYF.

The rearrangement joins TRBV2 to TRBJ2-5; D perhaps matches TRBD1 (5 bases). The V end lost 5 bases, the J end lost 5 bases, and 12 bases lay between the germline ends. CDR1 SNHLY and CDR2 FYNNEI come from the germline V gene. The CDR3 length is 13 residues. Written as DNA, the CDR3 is TGTGCCAGCAGTACAGGCCTGGGGGAGACCCAGTACTTC. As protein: CASSTGLGETQYF.

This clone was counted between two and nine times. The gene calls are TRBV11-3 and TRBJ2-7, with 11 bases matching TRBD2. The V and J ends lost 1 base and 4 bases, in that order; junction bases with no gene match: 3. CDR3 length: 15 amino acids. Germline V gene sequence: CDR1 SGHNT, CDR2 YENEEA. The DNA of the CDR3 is TGTGCCAGCAGCTTAGGATCTAGCGGGGGGTACGAGCAGTACTTC. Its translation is CASSLGSSGGYEQYF.

The CDR3 region is CASGYQGSHGYTF. The CDR3 DNA sequence: TGTGCCAGCGGCTACCAGGGCAGCCATGGCTACACCTTC. V is TRBV12-3 or TRBV12-4 and J is TRBJ1-2; possible D gene TRBD1, 5 bases. The CDR3 sequence is 13 residues long. V was clipped by 8 bases and J by 6 bases, with 16 bases between them.

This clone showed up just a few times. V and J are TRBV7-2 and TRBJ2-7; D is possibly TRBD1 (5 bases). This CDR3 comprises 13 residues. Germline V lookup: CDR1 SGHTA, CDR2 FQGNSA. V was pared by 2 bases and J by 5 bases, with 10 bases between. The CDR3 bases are TGTGCCAGCAGCTTATGGGGCGGCAACGAGCAGTACTTC. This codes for CASSLWGGNEQYF.